This T cell receptor beta chain was retrieved from a study of T cell repertoires in cytomegalovirus infection. Across the whole study: The authors used CMV epitopes that were HLA-C-restricted (recently identified) and HLA-B-restricted (well studied). It was the public TCR beta signatures that indicated both CMV infection and matching HLA type.

A note on this clonotype: No antigen is known for it.

Findings and caveats of the study: In two of eight donors, the top clonotype was HLA-C-restricted CMV-specific. Carriage of CMV together with the relevant HLA was identifiable through cumulative public TCR beta family frequency.

TCRdb re-called the reads through MiXCR, storing one row per CDR3 protein. Of about 700,000 distinct CDR3 sequences listed, around a third were seen once; the top ten hold 18%. The CDR3 length is 15 residues. Trimming pared 1 base from V and 1 base from J, leaving 8 bases between. CDR1 and CDR2 from the germline V gene are LGHNA and YSLEER. The specimen comprised cultured PBMCs, sampled from culture after CMV antigen stimulation. The clonotype was recovered from a human donor in good health (CMV status not recorded). Some clones in this sample may be carry-over from other donors' samples. The chain is built from TRBV4-3 and TRBJ2-4; D is unclear. The CDR3 reads CASSQVGNAKNIQYF. The CDR3 nucleotides are TGCGCCAGCAGCCAAGTTGGAAACGCCAAAAACATTCAGTACTTC.